This T cell receptor beta chain came from a study of CD8+ T cells in alopecia areata. Study-level information: Treated patients received oral tofacitinib, 5 to 10 mg twice daily.

Study outcomes and limitations: Scalp clonality and expanded CD8+ clones among the top 100 showed significant decreases with tofacitinib. Sequences from scalp samples also cover resident alphabeta T cells of normal skin.

The length of the CDR3 is 15 residues. With 3 bases removed from V and 6 bases from J, the gap between germline ends came to 12 bases. Germline CDR1 and CDR2: SNHLY and FYNNEI. The authors extracted RNA and reverse transcribed it into cDNA as the sequencing template. The assay was immunoSEQ multiplex PCR, and TCRdb's table has in-frame clones only and misses some. The sample holds roughly 170,000 clones; roughly three fifths are singletons and the top ten take 10% to 15%. The sample's treatment: oral pan-JAK inhibitor, 5-10 mg twice daily. This clone was found many times. Its specificity is unknown. This receptor was obtained from a human donor with alopecia areata. The chain recombines TRBV2 with TRBJ1-6, with D tentatively TRBD1 (6 bases). The specimen comprised CD8+ T cells sorted from blood, sampled at week 24, from a patient treated with tofacitinib. The chain's CDR3 is CASSDWGQTNSPLHF. As DNA, the CDR3 is TGTGCCAGCAGTGATTGGGGACAAACTAATTCACCCCTCCACTTT. Using reference TRBV2 and TRBJ1-6 for the parts outside the CDR3, the full variable domain is EPEVTQTPSHQVTQMGQEVILRCVPISNHLYFYWYRQILGQKVEFLVSFYNNEISEKSEIFDDQFSVERPDGSNFTLKIRSTKLEDSAMYFCASSDWGQTNSPLHFGNGTRLTVT.